This entry lists 14 T cell receptor beta chains sequenced from one sample in a study of T cell responses to AZD1222 COVID-19 vaccine. Using immunoSEQ multiplex PCR, the repertoire was profiled, and TCRdb retains in-frame clones only, with some absent. Of 150,000 or so clones listed, about 90% are singletons. The material was peripheral blood, obtained 28 days after the second AZD1222 dose. The origin of the receptors is an adult who received the AZD1222 COVID-19 vaccine.

The gene calls are TRBV6-5 and TRBJ2-7; D remains unclear. Germline assignment: CDR1 MNHEY and CDR2 SVGAGI. The V gene lost 5 bases and the J gene lost 3 bases, with 11 bases spanning the gap. The CDR3 loop spans 13 amino acids. The CDR3 is CASSPSSDYEQYF. The CDR3 DNA follows: TGTGCCAGCAGTCCTTCCTCGGACTACGAGCAGTACTTC.

The chain couples TRBV2 to TRBJ1-5, with D perhaps TRBD1 (6 bases). The V gene lost 5 bases and the J gene lost 0 bases, with 8 bases spanning the gap. From germline, CDR1 is SNHLY and CDR2 FYNNEI. The CDR3 contains 14 residues. The CDR3 spells CASSTGFSNQPQHF. CDR3 DNA sequence: TGTGCCAGCAGTACAGGGTTTAGCAATCAGCCCCAGCATTTT.

The chain has TRBV9 and TRBJ1-2, with D possibly being TRBD1 (6 bases). There are 15 residues in the CDR3. Germline lookup yields CDR1 SGDLS and CDR2 YYNGEE. V lost 2 bases and J lost 4, with 15 bases in between. The CDR3 DNA reads as TGTGCCAGCAGCGTTACAGGGACTCCAGTCTATGGCTACACCTTC. This codes for CASSVTGTPVYGYTF.

The chain links TRBV3-1 (or the pseudogene TRBV3-2) to TRBJ2-7; D unclear. This CDR3 spans 14 amino acids. V lost 1 base, J lost 8 bases, and 15 bases lay in between. CDR1 and CDR2 (germline): LGHDT, YNNKEL (reference sequence). CDR3: CASSQVGSTHKQYF. CDR3 bases: TGTGCCAGCAGCCAAGTAGGCAGCACCCACAAGCAGTACTTC.

The rearrangement links TRBV6-2 or TRBV6-3 to TRBJ1-1; TRBD1 matches 7 bases. This CDR3 has 15 amino acids. From germline, CDR1 is MNHEY and CDR2 SVGEGT. V trimming: 5 bases; J trimming: 1 base; junction bases outside the gene matches: 7. CDR3 sequence reads: CASSPEGQPNTEAFF. CDR3 sequence (DNA): TGTGCCAGCAGTCCGGAGGGACAGCCGAACACTGAAGCTTTCTTT.

The chain uses TRBV18 and TRBJ1-2; D remains ambiguous. From germline, CDR1 is KGHSH and CDR2 LQKENI. V shed 6 bases and J shed 6 bases, with 20 bases lying between them. CDR3 length equals 15 residues. The CDR3 DNA reads as TGTGCCAGCTCCAAGACCTCAGCGTTTGAGAATGGCTACACCTTC. This translates into CASSKTSAFENGYTF.

The chain combines TRBV11-2 with TRBJ2-7; D gene unclear. Germline values: CDR1 SGHAT, CDR2 FQNNGV. The CDR3 runs 12 residues. The V end was cut by 1 base, the J end by 5 bases, with 6 bases between. Here the CDR3 reads CASSLGSHEQYF. The CDR3 nucleotides read TGTGCCAGCAGCTTAGGCAGCCACGAGCAGTACTTC. The complete variable domain, with remaining parts taken from reference TRBV11-2 and TRBJ2-7, reads EAGVAQSPRYKIIEKRQSVAFWCNPISGHATLYWYQQILGQGPKLLIQFQNNGVVDDSQLPKDRFSAERLKGVDSTLKIQPAKLEDSAVYLCASSLGSHEQYFGPGTRLTVT.

The rearrangement joins TRBV18 to TRBJ1-1; weak D call: TRBD1 (5 bases). Germline CDR1 is KGHSH and CDR2 is LQKENI. This CDR3 is 15 amino acids long. Deletions cut 2 bases from V and 3 bases from J, with 13 bases between. The CDR3 sequence: CASSPAPGPDTEAFF. The CDR3 DNA reads as TGTGCCAGCTCACCAGCTCCGGGGCCTGACACTGAAGCTTTCTTT. Using reference TRBV18 and TRBJ1-1 for the parts outside the CDR3, the full variable domain is NAGVMQNPRHLVRRRGQEARLRCSPMKGHSHVYWYRQLPEEGLKFMVYLQKENIIDESGMPKERFSAEFPKEGPSILRIQQVVRGDSAAYFCASSPAPGPDTEAFFGQGTRLTVV.

Written as DNA, the CDR3 is TGTGCCAGCAGCTTAGTGGTAGGGGCCTTGGATCAGCCCCAGCATTTT. Its translation: CASSLVVGALDQPQHF. The chain carries TRBV7-9 and TRBJ1-5; TRBD1 might be the D (5 bases). V dropped 1 base and J dropped 5 bases, with 15 bases sitting between them. CDR1 and CDR2 (germline): SEHNR, FQNEAQ (reference sequence). CDR3 size: 16 residues.

The chain uses TRBV9 and TRBJ1-2; TRBD1 is a possible D gene (6 bases). The CDR3 is 12 residues long. From germline, CDR1 is SGDLS and CDR2 YYNGEE. Between the trimmed V and J ends, which lost 7 bases and 8 bases, there was a span of 15 bases. The CDR3 region is CASGQSGQGYTF. The DNA of the CDR3 is TGTGCCAGCGGACAAAGCGGACAGGGCTACACCTTC.

The rearrangement uses TRBV7-9 and TRBJ1-4; unclear D gene. The CDR3 has 15 residues. V shed 4 bases and J shed 4 bases, with 13 bases lying between them. Germline-derived CDR1 and CDR2 are SEHNR and FQNEAQ (reference sequence). CDR3 loop: CASSSILWGNEKLFF. The CDR3 DNA sequence: TGTGCCAGCAGCTCGATTCTTTGGGGTAATGAAAAACTGTTTTTT.

J is TRBJ2-7 and V is TRBV6-1; a possible D gene is TRBD2 (5 bases). Trimming pared 3 bases from V and 6 bases from J, leaving 18 bases between. Germline-derived CDR1 and CDR2 are MNHNS and SASEGT. The CDR3 runs 15 residues. The CDR3 protein is CASSDAKRVLLEQYF. For the CDR3, the DNA is TGTGCCAGCAGTGATGCAAAGAGGGTGCTGCTCGAGCAGTACTTC.

The genes are TRBV3-1 (or the pseudogene TRBV3-2) and TRBJ1-2; D remains unclear. The CDR3 is 12 residues long. Deletions cut 2 bases from V and 6 bases from J, with 7 bases between. Germline V lookup: CDR1 LGHDT, CDR2 YNNKEL (reference sequence). DNA of the CDR3: TGTGCCAGCAGCCAACTCGATGATGGCTACACCTTC. Amino acid sequence: CASSQLDDGYTF.

The chain couples TRBV7-9 to TRBJ1-5; D gene ambiguous. There are 13 residues in the CDR3. Trimming took off 4 bases at V and 4 bases at J, with 8 bases between the two ends. From germline, CDR1 is SEHNR and CDR2 FQNEAQ (reference sequence). The CDR3 is CASSSQGNQPQHF. Here the CDR3 DNA reads TGTGCCAGCAGCTCCCAAGGTAATCAGCCCCAGCATTTT.